This T cell receptor (beta chain) was identified during a study of shared clonotypes between healthy human individuals. TCRdb keeps only in-frame clones here, not all; method: immunoSEQ multiplex PCR. The data hold about 1.5 million clones, with nearly 99% observed a single time. The CDR3 is made up of 16 amino acids. CDR1 is SQVTM and CDR2 is ANQGSEA in the germline V gene. The junction had 13 bases not matched to a gene; V was cut back by 3 bases and J by 4 bases. Sequenced sample: naive CD4+ T cells sorted from blood. Subset: CD45RA+ positively selected. The chain carries TRBV29-1 and TRBJ2-3; 7 bases match TRBD2. This receptor was taken from a man in his thirties or forties in good health. CDR3 sequence reads: CSVEGGSGVSSDTQYF. DNA for the CDR3: TGCAGCGTTGAGGGCGGGAGTGGGGTTTCGTCAGATACGCAGTATTTT.